This T cell receptor (beta chain) was documented in a study of blood T cell repertoires in COVID-19. Study-wide context: Samples taken during acute and convalescent COVID-19 were collected in the United States, Italy and Spain. From T cells, B-cell-depleted T cells, or PBMCs came the material, which was cDNA or gDNA.

Only in-frame clones appear in the TCRdb table, and some are missing; sequencing was by immunoSEQ multiplex PCR. The sample has roughly 50,000 clones; about 88% are singletons. Trimming left V 2 bases short and J 7 bases short, with 14 bases between. The CDR3 has 15 amino acids. The germline V gene encodes CDR1 SGHVS and CDR2 FQNEAQ. This clonotype was sampled from a woman aged 55-75 years with active COVID-19. The chain carries TRBV7-8 and TRBJ1-4, with a tentative D call TRBD1 (5 bases). Sequencing input: peripheral blood. The CDR3 is CASSLPWGKGEKLFF. In DNA form, the CDR3 reads TGTGCCAGCAGCTTACCATGGGGCAAGGGTGAAAAACTGTTTTTT.